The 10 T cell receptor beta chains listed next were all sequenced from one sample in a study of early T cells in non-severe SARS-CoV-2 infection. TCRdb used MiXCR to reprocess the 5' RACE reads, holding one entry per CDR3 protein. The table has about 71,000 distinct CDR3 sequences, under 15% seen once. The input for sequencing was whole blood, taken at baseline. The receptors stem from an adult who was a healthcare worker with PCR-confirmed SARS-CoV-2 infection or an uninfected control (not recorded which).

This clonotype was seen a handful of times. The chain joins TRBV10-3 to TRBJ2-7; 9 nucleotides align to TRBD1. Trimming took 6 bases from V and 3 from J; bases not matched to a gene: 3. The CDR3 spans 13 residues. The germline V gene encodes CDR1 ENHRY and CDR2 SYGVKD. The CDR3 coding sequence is TGTGCCATCAGGGGGGGACAGGGCTACGAGCAGTACTTC. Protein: CAIRGGQGYEQYF.

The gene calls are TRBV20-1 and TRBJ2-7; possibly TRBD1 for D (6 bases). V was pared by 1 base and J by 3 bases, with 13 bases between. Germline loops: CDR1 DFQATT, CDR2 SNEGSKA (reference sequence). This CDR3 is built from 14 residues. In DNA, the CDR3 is TGCAGTGCTAGAGTCGTACAGGGCGACTACGAGCAGTACTTC. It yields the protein CSARVVQGDYEQYF.

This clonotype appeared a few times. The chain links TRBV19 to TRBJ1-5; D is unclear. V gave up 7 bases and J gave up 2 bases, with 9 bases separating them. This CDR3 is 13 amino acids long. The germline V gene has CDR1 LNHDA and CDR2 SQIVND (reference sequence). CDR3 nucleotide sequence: TGTGCCAGTATATGGGTTGGCAATCAGCCCCAGCATTTT. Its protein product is CASIWVGNQPQHF.

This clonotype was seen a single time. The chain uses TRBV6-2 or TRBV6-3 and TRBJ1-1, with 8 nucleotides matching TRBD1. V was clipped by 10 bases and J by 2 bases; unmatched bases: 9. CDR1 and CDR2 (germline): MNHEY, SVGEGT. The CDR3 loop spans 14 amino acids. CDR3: CATIEPGGNTEAFF. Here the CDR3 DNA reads TGTGCCACCATCGAACCAGGGGGCAACACTGAAGCTTTCTTT.

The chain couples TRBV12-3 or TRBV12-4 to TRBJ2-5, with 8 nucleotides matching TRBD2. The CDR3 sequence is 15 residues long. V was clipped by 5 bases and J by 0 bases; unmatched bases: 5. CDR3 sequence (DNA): TGTGCCAGCAGTCCACGGGGGGGCCACCAAGAGACCCAGTACTTC. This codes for CASSPRGGHQETQYF.

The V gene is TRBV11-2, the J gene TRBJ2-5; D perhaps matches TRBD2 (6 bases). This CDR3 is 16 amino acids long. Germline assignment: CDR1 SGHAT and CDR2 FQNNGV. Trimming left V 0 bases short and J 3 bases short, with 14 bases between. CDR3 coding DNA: TGTGCCAGCAGCTTAGACTCCCCCGGCGGGGAAGAGACCCAGTACTTC. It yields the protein CASSLDSPGGEETQYF.

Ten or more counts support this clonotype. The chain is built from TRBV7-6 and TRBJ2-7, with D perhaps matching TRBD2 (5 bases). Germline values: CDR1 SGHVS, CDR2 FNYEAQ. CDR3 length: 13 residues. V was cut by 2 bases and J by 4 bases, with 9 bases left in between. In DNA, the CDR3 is TGTGCCAGCAGCTTATTGAGAGGGTACGAGCAGTACTTC. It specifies CASSLLRGYEQYF.

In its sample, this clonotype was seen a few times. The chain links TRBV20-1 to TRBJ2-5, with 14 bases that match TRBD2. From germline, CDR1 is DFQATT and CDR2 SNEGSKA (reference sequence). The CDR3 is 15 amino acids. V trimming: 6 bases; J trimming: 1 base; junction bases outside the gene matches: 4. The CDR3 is CSALGTSGGQETQYF. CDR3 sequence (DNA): TGCAGTGCGCTTGGGACTAGCGGGGGCCAAGAGACCCAGTACTTC.

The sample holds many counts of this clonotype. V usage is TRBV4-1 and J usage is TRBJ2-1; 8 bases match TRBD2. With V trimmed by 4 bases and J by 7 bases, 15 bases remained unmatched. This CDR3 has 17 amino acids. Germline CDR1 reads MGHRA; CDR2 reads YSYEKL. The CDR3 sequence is CASSPERGTDYGNEQFF. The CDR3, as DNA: TGCGCCAGCAGCCCAGAGCGGGGGACGGACTATGGGAATGAGCAGTTCTTC.

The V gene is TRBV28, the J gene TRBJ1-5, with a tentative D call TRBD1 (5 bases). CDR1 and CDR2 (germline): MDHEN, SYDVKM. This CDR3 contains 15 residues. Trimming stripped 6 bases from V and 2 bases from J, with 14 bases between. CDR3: CASSDGGAGNQPQHF. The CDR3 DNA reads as TGTGCCAGCAGCGATGGCGGGGCGGGCAATCAGCCCCAGCATTTT.